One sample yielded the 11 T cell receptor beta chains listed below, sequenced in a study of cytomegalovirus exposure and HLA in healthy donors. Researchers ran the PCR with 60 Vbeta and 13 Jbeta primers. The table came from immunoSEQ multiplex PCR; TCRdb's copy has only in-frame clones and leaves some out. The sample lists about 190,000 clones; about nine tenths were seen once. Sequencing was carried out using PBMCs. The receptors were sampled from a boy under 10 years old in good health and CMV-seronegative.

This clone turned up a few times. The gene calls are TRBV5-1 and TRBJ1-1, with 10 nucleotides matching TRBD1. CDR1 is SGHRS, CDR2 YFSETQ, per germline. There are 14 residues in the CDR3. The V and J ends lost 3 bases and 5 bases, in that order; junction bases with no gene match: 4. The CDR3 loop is CASSSDRGQTEAFF. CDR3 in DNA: TGCGCCAGCAGCTCCGACAGGGGGCAAACTGAAGCTTTCTTT.

In nucleotides, the CDR3 is TGTGCCAGCCGGGGGGCAGGGATCAACACCGGGGAGCTGTTTTTT. Residues: CASRGAGINTGELFF. This chain links TRBV6-5 with TRBJ2-2, with D possibly matching TRBD2 (7 bases). Germline assignment: CDR1 MNHEY and CDR2 SVGAGI. The V end was cut by 8 bases, the J end by 2 bases, with 15 bases between. This CDR3 comprises 15 residues.

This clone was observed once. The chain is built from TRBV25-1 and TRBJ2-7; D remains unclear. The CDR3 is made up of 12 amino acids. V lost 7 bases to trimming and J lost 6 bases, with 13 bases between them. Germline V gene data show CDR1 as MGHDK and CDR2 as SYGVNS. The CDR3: CASTSLEREQYF. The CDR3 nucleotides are TGTGCCAGCACAAGCCTAGAACGCGAGCAGTACTTC.

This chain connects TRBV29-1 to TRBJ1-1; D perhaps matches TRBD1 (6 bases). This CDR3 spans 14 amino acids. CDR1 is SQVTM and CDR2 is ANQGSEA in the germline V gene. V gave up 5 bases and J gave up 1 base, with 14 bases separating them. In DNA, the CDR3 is TGCAGCGTTTCTCTTAGGGGGTGGAACACTGAAGCTTTCTTT. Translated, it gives CSVSLRGWNTEAFF.

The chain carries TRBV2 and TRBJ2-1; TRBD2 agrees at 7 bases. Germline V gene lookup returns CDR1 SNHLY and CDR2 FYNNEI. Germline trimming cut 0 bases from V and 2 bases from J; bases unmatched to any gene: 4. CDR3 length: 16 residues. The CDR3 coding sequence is TGTGCCAGCAGTGAAGCGTGGCTAGCGGCCTACAATGAGCAGTTCTTC. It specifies CASSEAWLAAYNEQFF.

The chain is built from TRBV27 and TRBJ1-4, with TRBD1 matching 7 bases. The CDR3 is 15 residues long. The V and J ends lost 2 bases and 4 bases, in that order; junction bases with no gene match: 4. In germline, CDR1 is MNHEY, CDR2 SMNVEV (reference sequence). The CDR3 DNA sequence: TGTGCCAGCAGTTTAAGCCAGGGGGTTAATGAAAAACTGTTTTTT. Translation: CASSLSQGVNEKLFF.

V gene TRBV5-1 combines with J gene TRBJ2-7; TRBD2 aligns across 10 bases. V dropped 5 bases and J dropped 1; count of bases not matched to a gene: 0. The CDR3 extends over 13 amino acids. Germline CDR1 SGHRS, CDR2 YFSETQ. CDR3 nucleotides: TGCGCCAGCAGGACTAGCGGGTCCTACGAGCAGTACTTC. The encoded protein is CASRTSGSYEQYF. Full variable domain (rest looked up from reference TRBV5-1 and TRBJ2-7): KAGVTQTPRYLIKTRGQQVTLSCSPISGHRSVSWYQQTPGQGLQFLFEYFSETQRNKGNFPGRFSGRQFSNSRSEMNVSTLELGDSALYLCASRTSGSYEQYFGPGTRLTVT.

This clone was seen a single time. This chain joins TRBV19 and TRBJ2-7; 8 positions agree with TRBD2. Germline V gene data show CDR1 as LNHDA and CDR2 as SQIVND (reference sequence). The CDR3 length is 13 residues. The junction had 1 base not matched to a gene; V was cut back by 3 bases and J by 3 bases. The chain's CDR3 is CASSMAGGYEQYF. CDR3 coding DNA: TGTGCCAGTAGTATGGCGGGGGGCTACGAGCAGTACTTC.

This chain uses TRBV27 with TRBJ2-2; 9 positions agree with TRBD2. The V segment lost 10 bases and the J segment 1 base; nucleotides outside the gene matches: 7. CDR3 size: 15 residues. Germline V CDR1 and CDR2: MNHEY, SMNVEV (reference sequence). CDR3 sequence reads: CATRLAEQNTGELFF. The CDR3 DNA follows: TGTGCCACCCGACTAGCGGAACAGAACACCGGGGAGCTGTTTTTT.

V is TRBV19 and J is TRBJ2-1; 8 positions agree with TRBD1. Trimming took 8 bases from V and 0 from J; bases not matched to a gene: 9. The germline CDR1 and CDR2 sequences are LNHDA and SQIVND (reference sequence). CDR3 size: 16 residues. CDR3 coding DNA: TGTGCCAGTGCAACACCAGGGACAGGCTCCTACAATGAGCAGTTCTTC. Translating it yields CASATPGTGSYNEQFF.

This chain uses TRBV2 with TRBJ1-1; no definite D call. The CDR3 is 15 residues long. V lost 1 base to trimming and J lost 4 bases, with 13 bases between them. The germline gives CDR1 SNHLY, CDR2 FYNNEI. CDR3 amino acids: CASSEEGASGTEAFF. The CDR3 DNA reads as TGTGCCAGCAGTGAAGAGGGAGCTTCGGGCACTGAAGCTTTCTTT.